Listed below are T cell receptor beta chains from one sample, sequenced in a study of T cell responses to AZD1222 COVID-19 vaccine. Clones were read by immunoSEQ multiplex PCR, and TCRdb kept only the in-frame ones, dropping some. Among tens of thousands of clones, approximately 92% were seen once, and the ten largest hold around 4.5%. The sample consisted of peripheral blood, taken 28 days after the second AZD1222 dose. The source of these receptors is an adult who received the AZD1222 COVID-19 vaccine. Each CDR3 is given with its conserved first and last residue. A D gene is named only where the DNA matches it firmly. Some rows have no size entry. The others give once, few or many, or a class for an expanded clone.

D	J	size	V	CDR3	DNA
NA	TRBJ2-1	NA	TRBV2	CATTDEQFF	TGTGCCACCACAGATGAGCAGTTCTTC
TRBD1	TRBJ1-1	NA	TRBV28	CASSKIRQGPFKEAFF	TGTGCCAGCAGTAAGATTCGACAGGGCCCTTTTAAAGAAGCTTTCTTT
TRBD1	TRBJ1-5	once	TRBV6-1	CASSETGLNQPQHF	TGTGCCAGCAGTGAGACAGGGCTGAATCAGCCCCAGCATTTT
NA	TRBJ2-5	NA	TRBV19	CASRTSSQKTQYF	TGTGCCAGTAGGACTAGTTCGCAAAAGACCCAGTACTTC
NA	TRBJ1-1	NA	TRBV9	CASSVALTGTLNTEAFF	TGTGCCAGCAGCGTAGCTTTAACAGGGACCTTAAACACTGAAGCTTTCTTT
NA	TRBJ1-2	NA	TRBV5-1	CASSLVRPIEGYTF	TGCGCCAGCAGCTTGGTTCGGCCTATTGAGGGCTACACCTTC
NA	TRBJ1-2	NA	TRBV30	CAWTPGLPYGYTF	TGTGCCTGGACACCCGGCCTGCCCTATGGCTACACCTTC
NA	TRBJ2-5	once	TRBV6-5	CASSRDYQETQYF	TGTGCCAGCAGCCGGGACTACCAAGAGACCCAGTACTTC
NA	TRBJ1-1	NA	TRBV7-9	CASSPGLAEAFF	TGTGCCAGCAGCCCCGGACTTGCTGAAGCTTTCTTT
NA	TRBJ1-6	NA	TRBV9	CASSPELIEGFNSPLHF	TGTGCCAGCAGCCCCGAACTCATAGAGGGTTTCAATTCACCCCTCCACTTT
NA	TRBJ1-2	NA	TRBV14	CASSQGPKGRNRRLYGYTF	TGTGCCAGCAGCCAAGGTCCCAAAGGCCGGAACAGGCGTCTATATGGCTACACCTTC
NA	TRBJ2-1	NA	TRBV5-1	CASSQESYNEQFF	TGCGCCAGCAGTCAAGAATCCTACAATGAGCAGTTCTTC
TRBD2	TRBJ2-1	NA	TRBV3-1/TRBV3-2	CASSPLTSGRGNEQFF	TGTGCCAGCAGCCCGCTGACTAGCGGGAGGGGTAATGAGCAGTTCTTC
NA	TRBJ1-2	NA	TRBV5-4	CASSAQGRSMSYTF	TGTGCCAGCAGTGCCCAGGGACGGAGTATGAGCTACACCTTC
NA	TRBJ1-3	few	TRBV5-6	CASSSTGGGRNTIYF	TGTGCCAGCAGCTCCACCGGCGGGGGGCGAAACACCATATATTTT
NA	TRBJ1-1	NA	TRBV15	CATSSLKDRVNTEAFF	TGTGCCACCAGCTCTCTCAAAGACCGAGTGAACACTGAAGCTTTCTTT
NA	TRBJ2-5	NA	TRBV10-3	CAISQQGRNQETQYF	TGTGCCATCAGTCAGCAGGGTAGGAACCAAGAGACCCAGTACTTC
NA	TRBJ2-1	once	TRBV12-5	CASGESYNEQFF	TGTGCTAGTGGTGAGTCCTACAATGAGCAGTTCTTC
TRBD2	TRBJ2-2	once	TRBV19	CASSSLWASGRAGELFF	TGTGCCAGTAGTTCGCTTTGGGCTAGCGGGAGAGCCGGGGAGCTGTTTTTT
NA	TRBJ2-7	NA	TRBV20-1	CSATETVLYEQYF	TGCAGTGCTACTGAGACAGTACTCTACGAGCAGTACTTC
NA	TRBJ2-1	NA	TRBV6-2/TRBV6-3	CASSDVVETRARNEQFF	TGTGCCAGCAGTGACGTAGTAGAGACTAGAGCTCGCAATGAGCAGTTCTTC
NA	TRBJ1-6	NA	TRBV30	CAWTGHYNSPLHF	TGTGCCTGGACGGGACACTATAATTCACCCCTCCACTTT
NA	TRBJ2-7	NA	TRBV11-3	CASSLGSGQGYEQYF	TGTGCCAGCAGCTTAGGGTCAGGGCAAGGCTACGAGCAGTACTTC
NA	TRBJ1-1	NA	TRBV3-1/TRBV3-2	CASSRLQGNTEAFF	TGTGCCAGCAGCCGACTACAGGGGAACACTGAAGCTTTCTTT
TRBD2	TRBJ2-3	NA	TRBV2	CASSGPLLGRVAGMADTQYF	TGTGCCAGCAGTGGACCCCTACTCGGCAGGGTAGCGGGAATGGCAGATACGCAGTATTTT